The 3 T cell receptor beta chains reported below all come from one sample, sequenced in a study of shared clonotypes between healthy human individuals. Naive CD8 populations comprised CD45RO-negative cells positively selected for CCR7, excluding terminally differentiated effector memory CD45RA+ cells. Sequenced by immunoSEQ multiplex PCR; TCRdb stores in-frame clones only, minus some. This table has nearly 600,000 clones, roughly 96% appearing once. Sequencing input: naive CD8+ T cells sorted from blood. The origin of the receptors is a woman aged 25-40 years in good health.

V and J are TRBV5-6 and TRBJ1-2; 10 nucleotides agree with TRBD1. The V gene's germline CDR1 is SGHDT and CDR2 YYEEEE. CDR3 length: 14 amino acids. The junction had 6 bases not matched to a gene; V was cut back by 3 bases and J by 7 bases. This chain's CDR3 is CASSWGTGEIGYTF. The CDR3 bases are TGTGCCAGCAGCTGGGGGACAGGGGAGATTGGCTACACCTTC.

The gene calls are TRBV27 and TRBJ2-5; unclear D gene. The J call is in doubt because the DNA end fits TRBJ2-7 better. There are 12 residues in the CDR3. Germline CDR1 MNHEY, CDR2 SMNVEV (reference sequence). The CDR3 here is CASSLHGFEQYF. DNA of the CDR3: TGTGCCAGCAGTTTACATGGCTTCGAGCAGTACTTC.

In this sample, this clone turned up once. The chain carries TRBV27 and TRBJ1-2; D remains unclear. V lost 2 bases and J 6 bases, leaving 10 bases between the germline ends. CDR3 length: 13 amino acids. CDR1 MNHEY and CDR2 SMNVEV come from the germline V gene (reference sequence). In nucleotides, the CDR3 is TGTGCCAGCAGTTTAACCCGCACGGATGGCTACACCTTC. Protein: CASSLTRTDGYTF.